This T cell receptor beta chain was captured by sequencing in a study of blood T cell repertoires in COVID-19. Germline V gives CDR1 PRHDT, CDR2 FYEKMQ (reference sequence). V gave up 5 bases and J gave up 4 bases; unmatched junction bases: 7. The CDR3 extends over 15 amino acids. The protocol was immunoSEQ multiplex PCR, while the TCRdb copy is restricted to in-frame clones and leaves out a portion. The table shows under 200,000 clones, with around 89% occurring only once. This chain joins TRBV13 and TRBJ2-2, with 7 bases matching TRBD2. Sequenced: PBMCs or T cells enriched from blood (not recorded which). The receptor comes from a young woman who had recovered from COVID-19. CDR3 residues: CASSELGGTTGELFF. The CDR3 DNA follows: TGTGCCAGCAGCGAACTGGGGGGGACCACCGGGGAGCTGTTTTTT.